These 24 T cell receptor beta chains came from one sample sequenced in a study of control samples from healthy donors and cancer patients. The assay was immunoSEQ multiplex PCR, and TCRdb's table has in-frame clones only and misses some. Found here are 90,000 or so clones, approximately 84% of them singletons; the top ten hold over 30%. Input material: PBMCs. The receptors here all came from a man in his 70s with lung cancer.

This sequence joins TRBV27 and TRBJ1-5; D is uncertain. V was pared by 3 bases and J by 0 bases, with 6 bases between. The V gene's germline CDR1 is MNHEY and CDR2 SMNVEV (reference sequence). CDR3 length: 14 amino acids. DNA of the CDR3: TGTGCCAGCAGTTTCCGGTATAGCAATCAGCCCCAGCATTTT. Translation gives CASSFRYSNQPQHF.

The V gene is TRBV15, the J gene TRBJ2-7; 8 bases are a match to TRBD1. There are 18 residues in the CDR3. Germline trimming cut 5 bases from V and 4 bases from J; bases unmatched to any gene: 19. CDR1 and CDR2 (germline): LNHNV, YYDKDF (reference sequence). The CDR3 loop reads CATSGTSMRQGRQYEQYF. The CDR3 DNA sequence: TGTGCCACCAGCGGGACTTCGATGAGACAGGGGAGGCAATACGAGCAGTACTTC.

V and J are TRBV10-2 and TRBJ1-5; no clear D gene. CDR3 length: 14 residues. Germline V gives CDR1 WSHSY, CDR2 SAAADI. V lost 0 bases and J 5 bases, leaving 8 bases between the germline ends. The CDR3 is CASSESADDQPQHF. DNA of the CDR3: TGCGCCAGCAGTGAGTCGGCAGATGATCAGCCCCAGCATTTT.

The rearrangement joins TRBV3-1 (or the pseudogene TRBV3-2) to TRBJ2-2, with D possibly matching TRBD1 (6 bases). V was cut by 8 bases and J by 2 bases, with 15 bases left in between. The CDR3 contains 15 residues. Germline-derived CDR1 and CDR2 are LGHDT and YNNKEL (reference sequence). CDR3 sequence reads: CASATGTTNTGELFF. The CDR3 DNA sequence: TGTGCCAGCGCCACCGGGACAACAAACACCGGGGAGCTGTTTTTT.

The rearrangement uses TRBV27 and TRBJ2-1; 12 positions agree with TRBD2. CDR3 length: 15 residues. J gave up 2 bases and V 8 bases, and 4 bases lay outside the gene matches. Germline V lookup: CDR1 MNHEY, CDR2 SMNVEV (reference sequence). The CDR3, as DNA: TGTGCCAGCTCTAGCGGGGGGGCCCCCTACAATGAGCAGTTCTTC. It yields the protein CASSSGGAPYNEQFF.

This clone turned up a few times. The chain recombines TRBV5-4 with TRBJ1-2; 8 bases map to TRBD1. After removal of 4 bases from V and 1 base from J, the junction contained 9 bases not matched to a gene. Germline CDR1 is SGHNT and CDR2 is YYREEE (reference sequence). This CDR3 has 16 amino acids. CDR3 sequence (DNA): TGTGCCAGCAGCCCAGGGGGCCCACTGCGTAACTATGGCTACACCTTC. It encodes CASSPGGPLRNYGYTF.

This clone occurred a few times. The chain couples TRBV5-1 to TRBJ2-1; D is unclear. V was shortened by 0 bases and J by 6 bases, with 13 bases between the two germline ends. The length of the CDR3 is 15 residues. Germline-derived CDR1 and CDR2 are SGHRS and YFSETQ. The CDR3 DNA follows: TGCGCCAGCAGCTTGGTACAGACCCTAATCAATGAGCAGTTCTTC. Its translation: CASSLVQTLINEQFF.

V gene TRBV19 combines with J gene TRBJ1-6, with D perhaps TRBD1 (6 bases). Germline CDR1 LNHDA, CDR2 SQIVND (reference sequence). The CDR3 is 15 residues long. V was shortened by 5 bases and J by 9 bases, with 17 bases between the two germline ends. The CDR3 spells CASSVGQPAISPLHF. The CDR3 DNA sequence: TGTGCCAGTAGTGTCGGACAGCCGGCTATTTCACCCCTCCACTTT.

This sequence joins TRBV9 and TRBJ2-1; the match to TRBD1 covers 9 bases. This CDR3 is built from 19 residues. Germline V lookup: CDR1 SGDLS, CDR2 YYNGEE. The V segment lost 3 bases and the J segment 0 bases; nucleotides outside the gene matches: 13. The CDR3 DNA is TGTGCCAGCAGCGGCGGGACAGGGTCCGGGAAGAGCTCCTACAATGAGCAGTTCTTC. It encodes CASSGGTGSGKSSYNEQFF.

This chain links TRBV19 with TRBJ2-3; 7 bases are shared with TRBD2. In germline, CDR1 is LNHDA, CDR2 SQIVND (reference sequence). The CDR3 length is 16 residues. With V trimmed by 7 bases and J by 1 base, 11 bases remained unmatched. CDR3 sequence (DNA): TGTGCCAGTACCCCGCTGGGGACTACGGGCACAGATACGCAGTATTTT. Translation: CASTPLGTTGTDTQYF.

The chain recombines TRBV19 with TRBJ1-5, with D tentatively TRBD1 (5 bases). The CDR3 is 15 amino acids. The germline gives CDR1 LNHDA, CDR2 SQIVND (reference sequence). With 5 bases removed from V and 4 bases from J, the gap between germline ends came to 15 bases. DNA of the CDR3: TGTGCCAGTAGTGTCAGGGTTCTGGGTAATCAGCCCCAGCATTTT. This gives the protein CASSVRVLGNQPQHF.

This rearrangement joins TRBV5-6 to TRBJ2-1; D unresolved. With 3 bases removed from V and 1 base from J, the gap between germline ends came to 17 bases. CDR3 length equals 17 residues. CDR1 SGHDT and CDR2 YYEEEE come from the germline V gene. The CDR3 reads CASSSRNFQTSYNEQFF. The DNA of the CDR3 is TGTGCCAGCAGCTCTAGAAATTTTCAGACGTCCTACAATGAGCAGTTCTTC.

The CDR3 is CASSLYGNSGNTIYF. The CDR3 coding sequence is TGTGCCAGCAGCCTTTACGGAAACTCTGGAAACACCATATATTTT. The gene calls are TRBV7-3 and TRBJ1-3, with D hard to call. The germline V and J ends were trimmed by 5 bases and 0 bases, with 11 bases remaining between them. Germline assignment: CDR1 SGHTA and CDR2 FQGTGA. CDR3 size: 15 residues.

This rearrangement joins TRBV6-6 to TRBJ2-3; D gene unclear. The germline CDR1 and CDR2 sequences are MNHNY and SVGAGI (reference sequence). V lost 3 bases to trimming and J lost 6 bases, with 7 bases between them. The CDR3 runs 12 residues. CDR3 nucleotides: TGTGCCAGCAGTTATCACCTCGATACGCAGTATTTT. Its translation is CASSYHLDTQYF.

In this sample, this clone turned up a few times. The chain couples TRBV5-6 to TRBJ2-7; D is possibly TRBD1 (6 bases). This CDR3 is built from 15 residues. Trimming pared 2 bases from V and 2 bases from J, leaving 14 bases between. The germline V gene has CDR1 SGHDT and CDR2 YYEEEE. The CDR3 DNA reads as TGTGCCAGCAGCTTCCGCCCCCAGGGGACCTACGAGCAGTACTTC. It is translated as CASSFRPQGTYEQYF.

The rearrangement joins TRBV5-1 to TRBJ2-2; D uncertain. Looked up from germline, CDR1 is SGHRS and CDR2 is YFSETQ. Trimming removed 0 bases at V and 5 bases at J, with 11 bases between. The CDR3 loop spans 15 amino acids. CDR3 in DNA: TGCGCCAGCAGCTTGGAGGAAGGTTCGACCGGGGAGCTGTTTTTT. This sequence encodes CASSLEEGSTGELFF.

The count of this clone is one. The chain carries TRBV5-1 and TRBJ2-7; D unresolved. Trimming took off 2 bases at V and 6 bases at J, with 9 bases between the two ends. CDR3 length: 12 amino acids. CDR1 is SGHRS, CDR2 YFSETQ, per germline. The CDR3 nucleotides read TGCGCCAGCAGCTTTGATTCACGCGAGCAGTACTTC. Translating gives CASSFDSREQYF.

V gene TRBV25-1 combines with J gene TRBJ1-3; D gene ambiguous. CDR1 is MGHDK, CDR2 SYGVNS, per germline. The CDR3 loop spans 15 amino acids. Trimming left V 3 bases short and J 0 bases short, with 9 bases between. The CDR3 loop reads CASSDRRASGNTIYF. CDR3 bases: TGTGCCAGCAGTGATCGGCGGGCCTCTGGAAACACCATATATTTT.

This clone was seen only once. This chain joins TRBV6-6 and TRBJ2-1; TRBD2 matches 10 bases. V was pared by 4 bases and J by 6 bases, with 6 bases of the junction left unmatched. The CDR3 has 15 residues. Germline lookup yields CDR1 MNHNY and CDR2 SVGAGI (reference sequence). The CDR3 sequence is CASSSSGGAVNEQFF. In DNA form, the CDR3 reads TGTGCCAGCAGTTCGAGCGGGGGGGCCGTCAATGAGCAGTTCTTC.

This clone showed up just a few times. The gene calls are TRBV5-8 and TRBJ1-2; TRBD1 matches at 7 bases. The CDR3 runs to 14 residues. J gave up 5 bases and V 1 base, and 5 bases lay outside the gene matches. CDR1 and CDR2 from the germline V gene are SGHTS and YDEGEE. Here the CDR3 DNA reads TGTGCCAGCAGCTTGAGGAGGGGGCATTATGGCTACACCTTC. Its protein is CASSLRRGHYGYTF.

This CDR3 is CASSSPTGVKSTDTQYF. The CDR3 nucleotides are TGTGCCAGCAGTTCGCCGACAGGGGTAAAAAGCACAGATACGCAGTATTTT. The chain employs TRBV6-2 or TRBV6-3 and TRBJ2-3; 8 bases match TRBD1. CDR1 and CDR2 from the germline V gene are MNHEY and SVGEGT. The CDR3 extends over 17 amino acids. J gave up 0 bases and V 4 bases, and 9 bases lay outside the gene matches.

The V and J genes are TRBV7-3 and TRBJ2-3; D is perhaps TRBD2 (6 bases). The CDR3 consists of 16 residues. V gave up 2 bases and J gave up 4 bases, with 16 bases separating them. The germline CDR1 and CDR2 sequences are SGHTA and FQGTGA. The CDR3 protein is CASSLFGGLGADTQYF. CDR3 DNA: TGTGCCAGCAGCTTATTCGGAGGGCTAGGGGCAGATACGCAGTATTTT.

The chain couples TRBV3-1 (or the pseudogene TRBV3-2) to TRBJ2-7; TRBD2 aligns across 11 bases. This CDR3 spans 16 amino acids. Germline assignment: CDR1 LGHDT and CDR2 YNNKEL (reference sequence). With 0 bases clipped from V and 5 bases from J, the junction kept 6 bases outside the gene matches. The CDR3 DNA reads TGTGCCAGCAGCCAAGACCGACTAGCGGGGAGCCACGAGCAGTACTTC. It codes for CASSQDRLAGSHEQYF.

V gene TRBV25-1 combines with J gene TRBJ2-1, with no clear D. Germline CDR1 and CDR2: MGHDK and SYGVNS. V lost 0 bases to trimming and J lost 4 bases, with 7 bases between them. The CDR3 runs to 14 residues. CDR3 bases: TGTGCCAGCAGTGAATATAAGGCATACAATGAGCAGTTCTTC. Its translation is CASSEYKAYNEQFF.